This TCR beta chain emerged from a study of cytomegalovirus exposure and HLA in healthy donors. Across the study: The 120 or so validation repertoires were produced on the same platform as the roughly 700 repertoires of the first cohort. This was reported in a later analysis.

TCRdb's table, derived via immunoSEQ multiplex PCR, lists solely in-frame clones and lacks some. Among some 290,000 clones listed, approximately 86% were seen once. Study-wide findings and caveats: The authors listed around 150 TCR beta chains as cytomegalovirus-associated. As was reported, the classifier diagnosed cytomegalovirus status with high specificity and sensitivity.

The donors belonged to the approximately 110-subject validation cohort, separate from the roughly 670-subject first cohort. Points on this clone: Its target is not known.

The receptor's source is a man in his thirties or forties in good health and CMV-seronegative. The sample consisted of PBMCs.

The CDR3 is CASGGQRLTEAFF. CDR3 in DNA: TGTGCCAGCGGGGGACAGCGTCTCACTGAAGCTTTCTTT. The rearrangement joins TRBV7-2 to TRBJ1-1, with 7 bases aligning to TRBD1. Looked up from germline, CDR1 is SGHTA and CDR2 is FQGNSA. The CDR3 covers 13 residues. V lost 8 bases, J lost 4 bases, and 7 bases stayed unmatched.